The sequence of this T cell receptor beta chain was determined in a study of T cell responses to AZD1222 COVID-19 vaccine. Study background: Pooling was applied to second doses at about 4 or about 12 weeks.

Repertoires were generated with immunoSEQ multiplex PCR, while TCRdb's copy carries only in-frame clones and drops some. The sample consists of approximately 110,000 clones, 88% of them appearing once. Between the trimmed V and J ends, which lost 5 bases and 0 bases, there was a span of 11 bases. CDR3 length equals 16 residues. Germline CDR1 SGHAT, CDR2 FQNNGV. This TCR derives from an adult in good health. The V and J genes are TRBV11-2 and TRBJ2-6; no clear D gene. The sequencing used peripheral blood, collected on day 0 of AZD1222 vaccination. The CDR3 is CASSPVPGSGANVLTF. As DNA, the CDR3 is TGTGCCAGCAGCCCGGTTCCGGGCTCTGGGGCCAACGTCCTGACTTTC.